The sequence of this TCR beta chain was determined in a study of STAT5B mutations in CD4+ large granular lymphocyte leukemia. Study outcomes and limitations: Main leukemic clonotypes were patient-specific, but 20% to 25% appeared at low frequency elsewhere. Compared with healthy controls (2/35), patient top clones favored TRBV06 (8/27).

The germline gives CDR1 GTSNPN, CDR2 SVGIG (reference sequence). V was clipped by 7 bases and J by 9 bases, with 13 bases between them. This CDR3 region has 12 residues. Controls came from buffy coats of healthy blood donors. As processed by the authors: A productive frequency of 2.59 x 10-5 was the lowest detectable. The repertoire was sequenced with immunoSEQ multiplex PCR; TCRdb's copy has only in-frame clones and lacks some. V, J and clone size are taken as reported in that table, and D and trimming were inferred from the DNA itself. The sample yields about 50,000 clones, about 80% seen once. Comment on this clone: Its antigen is currently unknown.

The sequenced material came from CD4+ T cells from blood buffy coats. The V and J genes are TRBV30 and TRBJ1-6; TRBD1 might be the D (5 bases). The clonotype was recovered from a human donor in good health. The CDR3 is CASSRAPSPLHF. In DNA form, the CDR3 reads TGTGCCTCCAGCAGGGCCCCTTCACCCCTCCACTTT. The entire variable domain, with the rest obtained from reference TRBV30 and TRBJ1-6, is as follows: SQTIHQWPATLVQPVGSPLSLECTVEGTSNPNLYWYRQAAGRGLQLLFYSVGIGQISSEVPQNLSASRPQDRQFILSSKKLLLSDSGFYLCASSRAPSPLHFGNGTRLTVT.